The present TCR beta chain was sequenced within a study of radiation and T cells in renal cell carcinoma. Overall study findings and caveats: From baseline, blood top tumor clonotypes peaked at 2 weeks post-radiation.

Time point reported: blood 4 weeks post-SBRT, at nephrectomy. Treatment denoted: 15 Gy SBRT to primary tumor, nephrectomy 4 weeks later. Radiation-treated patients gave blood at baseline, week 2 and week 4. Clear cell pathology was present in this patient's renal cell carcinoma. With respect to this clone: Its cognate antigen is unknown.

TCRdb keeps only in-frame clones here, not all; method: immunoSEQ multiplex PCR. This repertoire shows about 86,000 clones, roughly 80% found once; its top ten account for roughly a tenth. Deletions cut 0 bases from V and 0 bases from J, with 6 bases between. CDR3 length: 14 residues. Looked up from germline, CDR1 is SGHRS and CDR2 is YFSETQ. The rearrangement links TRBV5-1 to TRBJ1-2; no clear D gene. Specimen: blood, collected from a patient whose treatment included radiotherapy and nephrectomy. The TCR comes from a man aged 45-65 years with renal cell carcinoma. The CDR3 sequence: CASSLVSANYGYTF. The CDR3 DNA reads TGCGCCAGCAGCTTGGTTTCAGCTAACTATGGCTACACCTTC.